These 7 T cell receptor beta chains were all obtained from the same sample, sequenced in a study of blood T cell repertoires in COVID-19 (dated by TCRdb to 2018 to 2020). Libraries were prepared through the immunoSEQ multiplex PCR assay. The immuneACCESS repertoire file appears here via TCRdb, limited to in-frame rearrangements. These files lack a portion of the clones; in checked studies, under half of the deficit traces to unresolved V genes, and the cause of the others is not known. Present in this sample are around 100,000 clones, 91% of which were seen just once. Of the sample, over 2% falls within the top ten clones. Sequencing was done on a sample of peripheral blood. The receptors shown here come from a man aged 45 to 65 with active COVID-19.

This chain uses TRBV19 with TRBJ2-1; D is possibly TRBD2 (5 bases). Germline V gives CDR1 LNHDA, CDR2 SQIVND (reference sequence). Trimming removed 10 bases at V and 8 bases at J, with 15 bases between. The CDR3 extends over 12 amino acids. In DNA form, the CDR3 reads TGTGCCAAGACTATCCTGGTGGATGAGCAGTTCTTC. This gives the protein CAKTILVDEQFF.

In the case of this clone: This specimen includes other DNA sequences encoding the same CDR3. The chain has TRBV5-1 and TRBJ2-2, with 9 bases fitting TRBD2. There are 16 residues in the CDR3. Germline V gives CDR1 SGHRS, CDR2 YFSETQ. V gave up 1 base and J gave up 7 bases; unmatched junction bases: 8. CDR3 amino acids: CASSLRASGNGGELFF. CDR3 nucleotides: TGCGCCAGCAGCTTGCGGGCTAGCGGGAACGGCGGGGAGCTGTTTTTT.

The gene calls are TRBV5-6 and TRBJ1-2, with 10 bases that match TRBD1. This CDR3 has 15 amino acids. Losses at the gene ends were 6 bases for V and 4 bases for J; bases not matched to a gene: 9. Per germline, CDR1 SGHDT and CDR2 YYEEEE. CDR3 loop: CASTGQGWGFYGYTF. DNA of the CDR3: TGTGCCAGCACGGGACAGGGGTGGGGGTTCTATGGCTACACCTTC.

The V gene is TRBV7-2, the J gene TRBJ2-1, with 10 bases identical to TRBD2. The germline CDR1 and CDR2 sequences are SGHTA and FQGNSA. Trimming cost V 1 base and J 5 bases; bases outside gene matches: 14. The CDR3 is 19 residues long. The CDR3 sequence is CASSLDRSLASGRDNEQFF. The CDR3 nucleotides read TGTGCCAGCAGCTTAGACCGTTCTCTGGCGAGCGGGAGGGACAATGAGCAGTTCTTC.

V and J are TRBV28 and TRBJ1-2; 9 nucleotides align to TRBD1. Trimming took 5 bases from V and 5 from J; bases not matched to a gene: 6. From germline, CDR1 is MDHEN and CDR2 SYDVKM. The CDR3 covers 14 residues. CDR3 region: CASSPGQGRYGYTF. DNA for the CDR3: TGTGCCAGCAGTCCTGGACAGGGGCGGTATGGCTACACCTTC.

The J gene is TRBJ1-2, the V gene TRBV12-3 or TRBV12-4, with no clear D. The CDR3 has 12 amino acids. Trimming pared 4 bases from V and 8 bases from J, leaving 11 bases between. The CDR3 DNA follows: TGTGCCAGCAGTTACGGTTTAGAGGGCTACACCTTC. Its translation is CASSYGLEGYTF.

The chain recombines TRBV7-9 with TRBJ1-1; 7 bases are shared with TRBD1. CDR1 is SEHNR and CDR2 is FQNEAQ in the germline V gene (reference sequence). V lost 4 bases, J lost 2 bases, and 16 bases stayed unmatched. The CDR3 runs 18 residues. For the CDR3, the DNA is TGTGCCAGCAGCTGGGGGGCCCTAGAAAACAGGGGAAACACTGAAGCTTTCTTT. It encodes CASSWGALENRGNTEAFF.